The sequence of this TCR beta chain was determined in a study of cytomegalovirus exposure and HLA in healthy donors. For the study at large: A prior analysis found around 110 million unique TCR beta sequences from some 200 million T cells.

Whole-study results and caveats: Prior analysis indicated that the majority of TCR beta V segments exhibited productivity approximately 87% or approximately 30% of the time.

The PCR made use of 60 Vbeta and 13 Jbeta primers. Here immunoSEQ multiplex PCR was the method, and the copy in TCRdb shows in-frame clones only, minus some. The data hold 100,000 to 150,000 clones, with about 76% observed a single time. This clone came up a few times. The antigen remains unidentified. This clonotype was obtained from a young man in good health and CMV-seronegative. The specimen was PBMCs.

CDR3 region: CASSTYPSTEAFF. As DNA, the CDR3 is TGTGCCAGCAGCACGTATCCCAGCACTGAAGCTTTCTTT. This chain uses TRBV5-4 with TRBJ1-1; D gene ambiguous. Trimming removed 4 bases at V and 4 bases at J, with 11 bases between. The CDR3 loop spans 13 amino acids. The germline gives CDR1 SGHNT, CDR2 YYREEE (reference sequence).